A single sample gave rise to the 5 T cell receptor beta chains below, sequenced in a study of shared clonotypes between healthy human individuals. The assay was immunoSEQ multiplex PCR, and TCRdb's table has in-frame clones only and misses some. The data show a few million clones, just over 90% seen once. The sequenced sample was naive CD4+ T cells sorted from blood. Subset of the sample: CD45RA+ positively selected. These receptors were collected from a man between 18 and 35 years old in good health.

CDR3: CASSVGGLGSPLHF. CDR3 bases: TGTGCCAGCAGCGTAGGTGGGTTGGGCTCACCCCTCCACTTT. The chain is built from TRBV9 and TRBJ1-6; no clear D gene. V lost 0 bases, J lost 10 bases, and 11 bases lay in between. CDR1 is SGDLS, CDR2 YYNGEE, per germline. This CDR3 comprises 14 residues.

The V call is TRBV2, the J call TRBJ2-5; 7 bases map to TRBD2. V dropped 4 bases and J dropped 4; count of bases not matched to a gene: 6. The CDR3 sequence is 14 residues long. Germline CDR1 SNHLY, CDR2 FYNNEI. The CDR3 DNA reads TGTGCCAGCAGTGGTGCGTGGGGGGGAGAGACCCAGTACTTC. Translated, it gives CASSGAWGGETQYF.

The J gene is TRBJ1-4, the V gene TRBV28; D possibly corresponds to TRBD1 (6 bases). The ends were cut back, 10 bases at V and 7 bases at J, with 16 bases in the middle. Germline CDR1 is MDHEN and CDR2 is SYDVKM. CDR3 length equals 13 residues. The CDR3 DNA reads as TGTGCCATCCGAAGGGGGGCCTCTGAAAAACTGTTTTTT. It translates to CAIRRGASEKLFF.

This clone is a singleton in its sample. V is TRBV10-1 and J is TRBJ2-7; 11 bases line up with TRBD1. Germline V gene lookup returns CDR1 WNHNN and CDR2 SYGVQD (reference sequence). This CDR3 region has 14 residues. V lost 5 bases, J lost 4 bases, and 4 bases stayed unmatched. The DNA of the CDR3 is TGCGCCAGCAGTACGGACAGGGGGCCTTACGAGCAGTACTTC. Encoded protein: CASSTDRGPYEQYF.

V is TRBV9 and J is TRBJ1-6; 10 bases map to TRBD1. CDR3 length: 16 residues. Germline V CDR1 and CDR2: SGDLS, YYNGEE. The V segment lost 3 bases and the J segment 8 bases; nucleotides outside the gene matches: 8. DNA for the CDR3: TGTGCCAGCAGCGCTGGGGGACAGGGGTATCATTCACCCCTCCACTTT. Encoded protein: CASSAGGQGYHSPLHF.